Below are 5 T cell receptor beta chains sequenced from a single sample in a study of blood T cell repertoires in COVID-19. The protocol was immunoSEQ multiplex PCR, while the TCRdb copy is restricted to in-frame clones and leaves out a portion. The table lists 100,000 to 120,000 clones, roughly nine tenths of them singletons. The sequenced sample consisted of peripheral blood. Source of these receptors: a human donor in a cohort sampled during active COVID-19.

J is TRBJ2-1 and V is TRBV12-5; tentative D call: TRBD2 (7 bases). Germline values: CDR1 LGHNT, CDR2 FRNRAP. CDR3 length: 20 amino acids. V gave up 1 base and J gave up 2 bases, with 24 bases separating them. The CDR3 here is CASGLDSRGVLRGPYNEQFF. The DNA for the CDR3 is TGTGCTAGTGGTTTGGACTCCCGGGGGGTACTCAGGGGTCCCTACAATGAGCAGTTCTTC.

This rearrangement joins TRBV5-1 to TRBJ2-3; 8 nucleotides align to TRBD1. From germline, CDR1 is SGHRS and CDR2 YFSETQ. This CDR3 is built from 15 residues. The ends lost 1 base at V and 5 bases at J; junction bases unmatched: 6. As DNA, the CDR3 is TGCGCCAGCAGCTTGTTTGGACAGGGTAAAGATACGCAGTATTTT. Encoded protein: CASSLFGQGKDTQYF.

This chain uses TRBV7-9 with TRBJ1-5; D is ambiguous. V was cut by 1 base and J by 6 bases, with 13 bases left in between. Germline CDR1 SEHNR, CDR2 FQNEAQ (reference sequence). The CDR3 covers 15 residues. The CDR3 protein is CASSLGPGESQPQHF. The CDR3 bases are TGTGCCAGCAGCTTAGGTCCCGGGGAAAGTCAGCCCCAGCATTTT.

The chain's CDR3 is CASSLRGGAYNEQFF. Written as DNA, the CDR3 is TGTGCCAGCAGTTTACGCGGCGGGGCCTACAATGAGCAGTTCTTC. This rearrangement joins TRBV6-5 to TRBJ2-1, with D perhaps matching TRBD2 (6 bases). This CDR3 comprises 15 residues. CDR1 is MNHEY and CDR2 is SVGAGI in the germline V gene. V lost 4 bases and J lost 2, with 12 bases in between.

CDR3 DNA sequence: TGTGCCAGCAGTGAAGTCGGACAGGCGAGCGGGGAGCTGTTTTTT. Protein product: CASSEVGQASGELFF. The gene calls are TRBV2 and TRBJ2-2; TRBD1 matches 7 bases. Trimming removed 1 base from V and 7 bases from J; junction bases left unmatched: 6. CDR1 SNHLY and CDR2 FYNNEI come from the germline V gene. The CDR3 is 15 residues long.